The rows below give T cell receptor beta chains drawn from one sample of a study of low-dose radiotherapy and immunotherapy resistance in tumors. TCRdb re-called the reads through MiXCR, storing one row per CDR3 protein. The table has some 40,000 distinct CDR3 sequences, about a fifth seen once. The source material was PBMCs, sampled after low-dose radiotherapy plus immunotherapy. The receptors derive from a female donor with ovarian cancer. Both conserved end residues are part of each CDR3. The D gene is left open where the match is weak. Not every row has a clone size; where given, it reads once, few, many or a size class.

abundance	v_gene	j_gene	d_gene	CDR3nt	CDR3aa
many	TRBV5-6	TRBJ2-1	-	TGTGCCAGCAGCTTTGCTCTAGTCAATGAGCAGTTCTTC	CASSFALVNEQFF
many	TRBV23-1	TRBJ2-4	TRBD2	TGCGCCAGCAGTCCCATCGCGGGGAGCGGGGAGGCCAAAAACATTCAGTACTTC	CASSPIAGSGEAKNIQYF
many	TRBV3-1	TRBJ1-1	-	TGTGCCAGCAGCATCACCCGGGGGAACACTGAAGCTTTCTTT	CASSITRGNTEAFF
many	TRBV7-9	TRBJ2-3	-	TGTGCCAGCAGCTTTAGTTCACAGAGCACAGATACGCAGTATTTT	CASSFSSQSTDTQYF
-	TRBV5-6	TRBJ2-1	-	TGTGCCAGCAGCCTGCTTTTGAGCTCCTACAATGAGCAGTTCTTC	CASSLLLSSYNEQFF
once	TRBV20-1	TRBJ2-2	TRBD2	TGCAGTGCTAGATTTAGCGGGAGCGGCGGGGAGCTGTTTTTT	CSARFSGSGGELFF
many	TRBV12-3/TRBV12-4	TRBJ2-7	-	TGTGCCAGCGCTATCAACTACGAGCAGTACTTC	CASAINYEQYF
few	TRBV3-1	TRBJ2-5	TRBD2	TGTGCCAGCAGCCAAGGGCTAGCGGGGGGAGAGCTGCCCCAGTACTTC	CASSQGLAGGELPQYF
many	TRBV20-1	TRBJ1-5	-	TGCAGTGCCGGGGGGGGGAATCAGCCCCAGCATTTT	CSAGGGNQPQHF
many	TRBV29-1	TRBJ2-1	TRBD1	TGCAGCGTGGACATATCCAGGGGGCTTTCCAATGAGCAGTTCTTC	CSVDISRGLSNEQFF
medium-sized	TRBV28	TRBJ2-3	-	TGTGCCAGCAGCTCCCCCGCCGTGGGCCCAGATACGCAGTATTTT	CASSSPAVGPDTQYF
few	TRBV12-3/TRBV12-4	TRBJ2-7	-	TGTGCCAGCAGCCCCGATTGGAGCGCCTACGAGCAGTACTTC	CASSPDWSAYEQYF
many	TRBV11-2	TRBJ2-7	TRBD2	TGTGCCAGCAGCTTAGCCCGGGGCGGGGCGCGGGGGACCGAGCAGTACTTC	CASSLARGGARGTEQYF
many	TRBV20-1	TRBJ2-5	TRBD1	TGCAGTTGGGAGGGGACAGGGGGGAAGGAGACCCAGTACTTC	CSWEGTGGKETQYF
few	TRBV28	TRBJ1-2	-	TGTGCCAGCAGCCTGGGACGGCTGTATGGCTACACCTTC	CASSLGRLYGYTF
many	TRBV28	TRBJ1-6	-	TGTGCCAGCAGTTTACTGGAGGGGATGAATTCACCCCTCCACTTT	CASSLLEGMNSPLHF
medium-sized	TRBV28	TRBJ2-1	-	TGTGCCAGCATCGGCGAGCCTTACAATGAGCAGTTCTTC	CASIGEPYNEQFF
many	TRBV19	TRBJ1-1	-	TGTGCCAGTACCAAACCCCCGTGGGACACTGAAGCTTTCTTT	CASTKPPWDTEAFF
once	TRBV29-1	TRBJ1-2	-	TGCAGCGCCTGGGTAGGGGGAAGCTATGGCTACACCTTC	CSAWVGGSYGYTF
few	TRBV6-1	TRBJ2-5	TRBD2	TGTGCCAGCAGTTTCCGGGAGGGCCGCGAGACCCAGTACTTC	CASSFREGRETQYF
many	TRBV30	TRBJ2-7	-	TGTGCCTGGGGCCGAGGGTCATACGAGCAGTACTTC	CAWGRGSYEQYF
many	TRBV28	TRBJ2-5	-	TGTGCCAGCAGTTCAATCCTTTCATTGTACCAAGAGACCCAGTACTTC	CASSSILSLYQETQYF
-	TRBV5-1	TRBJ2-1	TRBD2	TGCGCCAGCGGACTAGACGGGGGTCGCTCCTACAATGAGCAGTTCTTC	CASGLDGGRSYNEQFF
once	TRBV29-1	TRBJ1-1	-	TGCAGCGTTGTTGGGTTTCCCATGAACACTGAAGCTTTCTTT	CSVVGFPMNTEAFF
many	TRBV12-3/TRBV12-4	TRBJ2-2	-	TGTGCCAGCAGTTTAGCGCACAGCTACACCGGGGAGCTGTTTTTT	CASSLAHSYTGELFF
many	TRBV12-3/TRBV12-4	TRBJ2-3	TRBD2	TGTGCCAGCAGTTTACGGGCTAGCGGGGTGACTAGCACAGATACGCAGTATTTT	CASSLRASGVTSTDTQYF
-	TRBV12-3/TRBV12-4	TRBJ2-6	-	TGTGCCAGCTGGACGATCAGCGTTGCCTCACCCTCTGGGGCCAACGTCCTGACTTTC	CASWTISVASPSGANVLTF
-	TRBV27	TRBJ2-7	-	TGTGCCAGCAGTTTAGGTTCTCGGGCTGGTAGTTTTTACGAGCAGTACTTC	CASSLGSRAGSFYEQYF
many	TRBV10-3	TRBJ2-1	-	TGTGCCATCAGTGACTCCCTGAGCGCGAGAGACAATGAGCAGTTCTTC	CAISDSLSARDNEQFF
many	TRBV21-1	TRBJ2-5	-	TGTGCCAGCAGCTTCCCGACAGGGCGAGCAGAGACCCAGTACTTC	CASSFPTGRAETQYF
-	TRBV5-6	TRBJ2-3	TRBD2	TGTGCCAGCAGCCGCCCTAGCGGGGGGACATTTAGCACAGATACGCAGTATTTT	CASSRPSGGTFSTDTQYF
many	TRBV13	TRBJ2-5	-	TGTGCCAGCAGCCAGGGGACTGGTGGAGAGACCCAGTACTTC	CASSQGTGGETQYF
many	TRBV6-4	TRBJ1-1	-	TGTGCCAGCAGTGACGGCAGGGAGAACACTGAAGCTTTCTTT	CASSDGRENTEAFF
-	TRBV28	TRBJ1-2	-	TGTGCCAGCAGTCCGCCTCCGGGACGGACGAACTATGGCTACACCTTC	CASSPPPGRTNYGYTF
-	TRBV6-1	TRBJ1-5	-	TGTGCCAGCAGTGAAGCTGGCTACAATCAGCCCCAGCATTTT	CASSEAGYNQPQHF
many	TRBV5-4	TRBJ2-1	-	TGTGCCAGCAGCTTGACGATAGCGGTCGATGAGCAGTTCTTC	CASSLTIAVDEQFF
many	TRBV7-2	TRBJ2-7	-	TGTGCCAGCAGCCTTTCGAAACAGGGACCCTACGAGCAGTACTTC	CASSLSKQGPYEQYF
many	TRBV23-1	TRBJ2-1	-	TGCGCCAGCAGTCCAAATAAGGCAGATGGGGAATACAATGAGCAGTTCTTC	CASSPNKADGEYNEQFF
many	TRBV19	TRBJ1-5	-	TGTGCCAGTAGTACCTCCGGGGGCCGCAATCAGCCCCAGCATTTT	CASSTSGGRNQPQHF
many	TRBV5-1	TRBJ2-3	TRBD2	TGCGCCAGCAGCTTGGGGTCTAGCGGACAAGATACGCAGTATTTT	CASSLGSSGQDTQYF
few	TRBV20-1	TRBJ2-1	-	TGCAGTGCTACCGGGACCGCCACGAGTTCTGGGCAGTTCTTC	CSATGTATSSGQFF
medium-sized	TRBV12-3/TRBV12-4	TRBJ2-1	TRBD2	TGTGCCAGCAGTCCCGGGACTAGCGGGGGGGGGTATTCGGATGAGCAGTTCTTC	CASSPGTSGGGYSDEQFF
few	TRBV29-1	TRBJ2-1	-	TGCAGCGTTGGGATGGGGAGCAATGAGCAGTTCTTC	CSVGMGSNEQFF
many	TRBV7-9	TRBJ2-2	-	TGTGCCAGCAGTTCACCCGGGGAGCTGTTTTTT	CASSSPGELFF
many	TRBV4-1	TRBJ2-4	TRBD1	TGCGCCAGCCGGGGACAGCAGTGGGACATTCAGTACTTC	CASRGQQWDIQYF
many	TRBV20-1	TRBJ2-6	-	TGCAGTGCCAATAGTCAAGGTGGGGCCAACGTCCTGACTTTC	CSANSQGGANVLTF
-	TRBV28	TRBJ2-7	TRBD1	TGTGCCAGCAACCCGGGACAGGGCTACGAGCAGTACTTC	CASNPGQGYEQYF
medium-sized	TRBV28	TRBJ2-5	-	TGTGCCAGCAGTGGGTATCGGTTGGTGGAGACCCAGTACTTC	CASSGYRLVETQYF
many	TRBV7-8	TRBJ2-1	TRBD1	TGTGCCAGCAGCAAACGGACAGGGATGGATGAGCAGTTCTTC	CASSKRTGMDEQFF
many	TRBV29-1	TRBJ2-1	TRBD2	TGCAGCGTGAAAACTAGCGGGAACAATGAGCAGTTCTTC	CSVKTSGNNEQFF
many	TRBV11-2	TRBJ2-3	-	TGTGCCAGCAGCCCGGGACTCACAGATACGCAGTATTTT	CASSPGLTDTQYF
many	TRBV6-5	TRBJ2-5	-	TGTGCCAGCCGAGGTGGGGGGGGCCGTATTCAAGAGACCCAGTACTTC	CASRGGGGRIQETQYF
many	TRBV6-8	TRBJ1-1	TRBD1	TGTGCCAGCAGTGAATGGACAGGACGGGGGGACACTGAAGCTTTCTTT	CASSEWTGRGDTEAFF
many	TRBV7-6	TRBJ2-7	-	TGTGCCAGCAGCCAAATAAACTACGAGCAGTACTTC	CASSQINYEQYF
many	TRBV24-1	TRBJ2-3	-	TGTGCCACCAGTGATTTTGAGTGGGAGTCGAAAGATACGCAGTATTTT	CATSDFEWESKDTQYF
many	TRBV3-1	TRBJ2-7	TRBD2	TGTGCCAGCAGCCGACACTCCGGGACTAGTACCTACGAGCAGTACTTC	CASSRHSGTSTYEQYF
many	TRBV6-5	TRBJ2-7	-	TGTGCCAGCAGTTACTCAGGGACGGGGGATGCAAACGAGCAGTACTTC	CASSYSGTGDANEQYF
few	TRBV10-2	TRBJ2-5	-	TGCGCCAGCAGTGAGCCGGGGACACTCCAAGAGACCCAGTACTTC	CASSEPGTLQETQYF